The 28 T cell receptor beta chains below come from one sample, sequenced in a study of T cell changes during pregnancy in multiple sclerosis (dated by TCRdb to about 2019). The library was made by the immunoSEQ multiplex PCR assay. TCRdb limited this immuneACCESS table to in-frame rearrangements with V and J called. A share of clones is missing; checked studies link under half to unresolved V genes, and the rest is unexplained. A total of around 69,000 clones appear in this sample, approximately 92% of them only once. 0.95% to 1.5% of the sample rests with the top ten. The sequences come from peripheral blood, collected in the third trimester of pregnancy. The receptor set was obtained from a female donor with multiple sclerosis, enrolled in a pregnancy study.

The V gene is TRBV28, the J gene TRBJ1-5; weak D call: TRBD1 (5 bases). V lost 3 bases and J lost 3, with 9 bases in between. This CDR3 is 14 amino acids long. CDR1 is MDHEN and CDR2 is SYDVKM in the germline V gene. The CDR3 DNA reads as TGTGCCAGCAGTTTTGGGGGGAACAATCAGCCCCAGCATTTT. Protein product: CASSFGGNNQPQHF.

The CDR3 DNA reads as TGTGCCAGTAGTATAGATGCCGGGACAGGGCATAATGAGCAGTTCTTC. Its translation: CASSIDAGTGHNEQFF. The gene calls are TRBV19 and TRBJ2-1; 9 nucleotides line up with TRBD1. The CDR3 has 16 amino acids. With 0 bases clipped from V and 7 bases from J, the junction kept 7 bases outside the gene matches. Germline CDR1 LNHDA, CDR2 SQIVND (reference sequence).

This rearrangement joins TRBV5-6 to TRBJ1-3; D gene ambiguous. Trimming stripped 4 bases from V and 7 bases from J, with 15 bases between. The length of the CDR3 is 14 residues. Germline V gene sequence: CDR1 SGHDT, CDR2 YYEEEE. The DNA for the CDR3 is TGTGCCAGCAGCCACCCACCTAGATACAACACCATATATTTT. This codes for CASSHPPRYNTIYF. The variable domain in full, completed from reference TRBV5-6 and TRBJ1-3, reads DAGVTQSPTHLIKTRGQQVTLRCSPKSGHDTVSWYQQALGQGPQFIFQYYEEEERQRGNFPDRFSGHQFPNYSSELNVNALLLGDSALYLCASSHPPRYNTIYFGEGSWLTVV.

The rearrangement joins TRBV7-9 to TRBJ2-1; 11 positions match TRBD2. V was pared by 3 bases and J by 9 bases, with 10 bases of the junction left unmatched. Germline V gene data show CDR1 as SEHNR and CDR2 as FQNEAQ (reference sequence). CDR3 length equals 16 residues. CDR3 coding DNA: TGTGCCAGCAGCTTTGAGGAGACTAGCGGGGAGGGTGAGCAGTTCTTC. It specifies CASSFEETSGEGEQFF.

This clone occurred a few times. Here the CDR3 reads CASSPYGGEQYF. CDR3 sequence (DNA): TGTGCCAGCAGCCCCTACGGGGGAGAGCAGTACTTC. The chain couples TRBV7-2 to TRBJ2-7; TRBD2 is a possible D gene (6 bases). Looked up from germline, CDR1 is SGHTA and CDR2 is FQGNSA. Trimming cost V 5 bases and J 7 bases, with 12 bases left between them. This CDR3 region has 12 residues.

The CDR3 DNA follows: TGTGCCAGTAGTATAGGGGCCGGGAGGCACGGATCCAGTCAGCCCCAGCATTTT. This gives the protein CASSIGAGRHGSSQPQHF. The V and J genes are TRBV19 and TRBJ1-5; D unclear. Trimming stripped 1 base from V and 6 bases from J, with 22 bases between. CDR3 size: 18 residues. Germline lookup yields CDR1 LNHDA and CDR2 SQIVND (reference sequence).

The chain has TRBV29-1 and TRBJ1-1, with 7 bases fitting TRBD1. The CDR3 length is 12 residues. CDR1 is SQVTM, CDR2 ANQGSEA, per germline. The J segment lost 1 base and the V segment lost 5 bases, leaving 1 base of the junction unmatched. This chain's CDR3 is CSVWDRNTEAFF. CDR3 coding DNA: TGCAGCGTTTGGGACAGGAACACTGAAGCTTTCTTT.

The rearrangement joins TRBV5-1 to TRBJ2-7; D might be TRBD1 (6 bases). This CDR3 has 14 amino acids. Germline lookup yields CDR1 SGHRS and CDR2 YFSETQ. Trimming shortened V by 0 bases and J by 3 bases, and 10 bases separated the two germline ends. CDR3 DNA sequence: TGCGCCAGCAGCTTGGGGCAGGGGATCTACGAGCAGTACTTC. The encoded protein is CASSLGQGIYEQYF.

The genes are TRBV2 and TRBJ2-3, with unresolved D. Trimming shortened V by 1 base and J by 1 base, and 6 bases separated the two germline ends. CDR3 length: 14 residues. Germline V gene sequence: CDR1 SNHLY, CDR2 FYNNEI. The CDR3 region is CASSEGSGTDTQYF. The CDR3 region has the DNA TGTGCCAGCAGTGAAGGGAGCGGCACAGATACGCAGTATTTT.

This clone appeared once. J is TRBJ2-2 and V is TRBV6-5; D not certain. V was pared by 10 bases and J by 0 bases, with 9 bases between. Germline CDR1 reads MNHEY; CDR2 reads SVGAGI. This CDR3 region has 13 residues. CDR3 protein: CATLTSNTGELFF. CDR3 DNA sequence: TGTGCCACCTTGACATCGAACACCGGGGAGCTGTTTTTT.

The rearrangement links TRBV5-5 to TRBJ2-1, with 7 bases matching TRBD2. CDR3 length equals 16 residues. J gave up 2 bases and V 4 bases, and 9 bases lay outside the gene matches. Looked up from germline, CDR1 is SGHKS and CDR2 is YYEKEE (reference sequence). The CDR3 DNA is TGTGCCAGCAGCGTAGGGGAGGGAGTCACCTACAATGAGCAGTTCTTC. It is translated as CASSVGEGVTYNEQFF.

V is TRBV6-5 and J is TRBJ2-7; TRBD1 matches at 9 bases. After removal of 6 bases from V and 5 bases from J, the junction contained 5 bases not matched to a gene. In germline, CDR1 is MNHEY, CDR2 SVGAGI. This CDR3 contains 13 residues. This CDR3 reads CASSPDRGDEQYF. Written as DNA, the CDR3 is TGTGCCAGCAGCCCTGACAGGGGGGACGAGCAGTACTTC.

The V gene is TRBV19, the J gene TRBJ2-2; maybe TRBD2 (5 bases). Germline V gene data show CDR1 as LNHDA and CDR2 as SQIVND (reference sequence). This CDR3 is 12 amino acids long. Trimming left V 4 bases short and J 6 bases short, with 6 bases between. CDR3 nucleotides: TGTGCCAGTAGTAGGGAGTCCGGGGAGCTGTTTTTT. It translates to CASSRESGELFF.

The chain uses TRBV7-2 and TRBJ2-7; D is perhaps TRBD2 (7 bases). Germline assignment: CDR1 SGHTA and CDR2 FQGNSA. This CDR3 has 19 amino acids. The germline V and J ends were trimmed by 5 bases and 3 bases, with 29 bases remaining between them. This CDR3 is CASSQPTSRAGARGYEQYF. The CDR3, as DNA: TGTGCCAGCAGCCAACCGACTAGCCGCGCGGGGGCCAGAGGCTACGAGCAGTACTTC.

This clone was recorded a few times. V is TRBV4-3 and J is TRBJ2-2; TRBD2 matches 8 bases. Trimming removed 0 bases from V and 0 bases from J; junction bases left unmatched: 6. Per the germline V gene, CDR1 is LGHNA and CDR2 is YSLEER. This CDR3 is built from 18 residues. This CDR3 reads CASSQDPGGFANTGELFF. DNA of the CDR3: TGCGCCAGCAGCCAAGATCCGGGGGGGTTCGCGAACACCGGGGAGCTGTTTTTT.

This rearrangement joins TRBV7-9 to TRBJ2-1, with D possibly TRBD1 on 6 matching bases. Per the germline V gene, CDR1 is SEHNR and CDR2 is FQNEAQ (reference sequence). V lost 0 bases and J 10 bases, leaving 10 bases between the germline ends. CDR3 length: 13 amino acids. This CDR3 is CASSLASQGEQFF. Written as DNA, the CDR3 is TGTGCCAGCAGCTTAGCCTCGCAGGGGGAGCAGTTCTTC.

The rearrangement links TRBV4-1 to TRBJ1-5; 9 nucleotides line up with TRBD1. CDR1 and CDR2 (germline): MGHRA, YSYEKL. The V segment lost 2 bases and the J segment 6 bases; nucleotides outside the gene matches: 5. The CDR3 totals 15 residues. This CDR3 reads CASSQPGTGTQPQHF. The CDR3 DNA follows: TGCGCCAGCAGCCAACCCGGGACAGGGACTCAGCCCCAGCATTTT.

The CDR3 reads CASSLVDREYYYGYTF. CDR3 nucleotide sequence: TGTGCCAGCAGCTTAGTGGACAGGGAATATTACTATGGCTACACCTTC. The chain recombines TRBV7-2 with TRBJ1-2, with 8 bases matching TRBD1. From germline, CDR1 is SGHTA and CDR2 FQGNSA. The CDR3 has 16 amino acids. V gave up 1 base and J gave up 3 bases; unmatched junction bases: 7.

The CDR3 spells CASSVIGTGGSTDTQYF. For the CDR3, the DNA is TGTGCCAGCAGCGTAATAGGAACAGGGGGCAGCACAGATACGCAGTATTTT. V and J are TRBV9 and TRBJ2-3; 9 nucleotides match TRBD1. Germline lookup yields CDR1 SGDLS and CDR2 YYNGEE. The CDR3 length is 17 residues. The V and J ends lost 1 base and 0 bases, in that order; junction bases with no gene match: 6.

This chain uses TRBV4-1 with TRBJ2-4; 15 bases agree with TRBD2. J was trimmed by 2 bases and V by 3 bases; bases with no gene match: 5. The CDR3 runs 18 residues. Germline V gene sequence: CDR1 MGHRA, CDR2 YSYEKL. The CDR3 loop is CASSQGLAGGRSKNIQYF. The CDR3, as DNA: TGCGCCAGCAGCCAGGGACTAGCGGGAGGTCGGTCCAAAAACATTCAGTACTTC.

The V and J genes are TRBV11-2 and TRBJ2-3; D uncertain. This CDR3 is 15 amino acids long. Germline CDR1 SGHAT, CDR2 FQNNGV. With 2 bases removed from V and 4 bases from J, the gap between germline ends came to 13 bases. CDR3 sequence reads: CASSLRVAPSDTQYF. The CDR3 DNA reads as TGTGCCAGCAGCTTACGGGTAGCACCTTCAGATACGCAGTATTTT.

The chain carries TRBV18 and TRBJ2-7; tentatively, D is TRBD2 (7 bases). The CDR3 is 13 residues long. Trimming took off 3 bases at V and 12 bases at J, with 18 bases between the two ends. Germline CDR1 reads KGHSH; CDR2 reads LQKENI. CDR3 amino acids: CASSPETGGPRYF. The CDR3 DNA reads as TGTGCCAGCTCACCCGAGACGGGGGGCCCGAGGTACTTC.

This clone came up once. The chain recombines TRBV12-5 with TRBJ2-7; D is uncertain. Germline CDR1 and CDR2: LGHNT and FRNRAP. The ends were cut back, 1 base at V and 3 bases at J, with 19 bases in the middle. The CDR3 runs to 17 residues. CDR3 sequence reads: CASGLARARSEGYEQYF. As DNA, the CDR3 is TGTGCTAGTGGTTTGGCCCGAGCGAGATCGGAAGGCTACGAGCAGTACTTC.

The table lists this clone with a count of one. This chain links TRBV2 with TRBJ1-1; weak D call: TRBD1 (5 bases). This CDR3 has 13 amino acids. Germline loops: CDR1 SNHLY, CDR2 FYNNEI. Trimming left V 5 bases short and J 1 base short, with 8 bases between. This CDR3 reads CASSLDRNTEAFF. CDR3 bases: TGTGCCAGCAGTCTCGACAGGAACACTGAAGCTTTCTTT.

The rearrangement joins TRBV18 to TRBJ1-2; D is unclear. In germline, CDR1 is KGHSH, CDR2 LQKENI. CDR3 length: 14 residues. V was cut by 1 base and J by 8 bases, with 14 bases left in between. The CDR3 sequence: CASSPRGSQGGYTF. As DNA, the CDR3 is TGTGCCAGCTCACCACGCGGATCCCAAGGCGGCTACACCTTC.

The chain couples TRBV9 to TRBJ1-1; TRBD1 is a possible D gene (5 bases). Trimming cost V 4 bases and J 3 bases, with 16 bases left between them. The CDR3 runs 15 residues. Germline CDR1 SGDLS, CDR2 YYNGEE. The CDR3 spells CASSSLSEGYTEAFF. CDR3 in DNA: TGTGCCAGCAGCTCCCTCTCGGAGGGGTACACTGAAGCTTTCTTT.

V usage is TRBV7-9 and J usage is TRBJ2-7; the D gene is possibly TRBD1 (5 bases). Germline V gene data show CDR1 as SEHNR and CDR2 as FQNEAQ (reference sequence). The CDR3 loop spans 11 amino acids. Deletions cut 6 bases from V and 7 bases from J, with 10 bases between. The CDR3 bases are TGTGCCAGCAGTTTGGGGCGGGAGCAGTACTTC. Protein: CASSLGREQYF.

V gene TRBV6-1 combines with J gene TRBJ2-1, with D possibly matching TRBD1 (5 bases). The V and J ends lost 8 bases and 12 bases respectively, with 17 bases between them. Germline CDR1 and CDR2: MNHNS and SASEGT. This CDR3 is 12 amino acids long. The CDR3, as DNA: TGTGCCAGCTTAGGGGATCAGAGTGGGCAGTTCTTC. Residues: CASLGDQSGQFF.